This TCR beta chain was retrieved from a study of T cell responses to AZD1222 COVID-19 vaccine. The overall study: Analyses pooled second doses at about 4 or about 12 weeks. Overall study findings and caveats: The span of vaccine-associated CD4 TCRs extended across spike, with dominance at 160-218 and 743-854.

Sequenced by immunoSEQ multiplex PCR; TCRdb stores in-frame clones only, minus some. The sample lists about 110,000 clones; about nine tenths were seen once. Worth noting for this clone: Its antigen is not known.

Germline CDR1 reads SEHNR; CDR2 reads FQNEAQ (reference sequence). V lost 8 bases to trimming and J lost 2 bases; unmatched junction nucleotides: 9. The CDR3 extends over 15 amino acids. The source is an adult in good health. The rearrangement links TRBV7-9 to TRBJ2-5; TRBD2 matches at 9 bases. The sample here was peripheral blood, taken on day 0 of AZD1222 vaccination. CDR3 in amino acids: CASGQSGGIQETQYF. In DNA form, the CDR3 reads TGTGCCAGCGGGCAGAGCGGGGGGATTCAAGAGACCCAGTACTTC.